This TCR beta chain was retrieved from a study of T-cell reconstitution after alpha-beta-depleted transplantation in children. Study observations and caveats: About two months after transplant, alpha-beta T cells reportedly came from several hundred expanded graft clones. A year had passed since transplant, and T-cell counts and diversity by then came mostly from newly produced T cells.

The CDR3 length is 14 residues. Trimming stripped 3 bases from V and 0 bases from J, with 11 bases between. Germline V gene data show CDR1 as DFQATT and CDR2 as SNEGSKA (reference sequence). About this clonotype: The antigen remains unidentified.

Unique molecular identifiers were used in preparing the TCRbeta library. Via MiXCR, TCRdb re-called the PCR reads, giving one row per CDR3 protein. Counted here are about 300,000 distinct CDR3 sequences, less than 9.5% occurring once; the ten biggest clones make up approximately 8.6%. This chain uses TRBV20-1 with TRBJ1-1, with D tentatively TRBD1 (6 bases). This TCR came from a female patient aged 2-9 years who had a stem cell transplant for Fanconi anemia, so the T cells may come from the graft donor. Sequences were derived from peripheral blood, sampled 360 days after TCRalphabeta/CD19-depleted stem cell transplant. CDR3: CSASLDSLNTEAFF. Written as DNA, the CDR3 is TGCAGTGCTAGCTTGGACAGCTTGAACACTGAAGCTTTCTTT.